A single T cell receptor beta chain is shown here with its context. There is no known antigen for this receptor. Base qualities are not at hand, and no much larger clone is one base apart. There are 17 amino acids in the CDR3, from cysteine to phenylalanine inclusive. Just CDR3 DNA is preserved here, 51 bases in frame from base 1. V and J are truncated by 5 bases and 4 bases respectively, leaving an intervening sequence of 21 bases. Taken from the germline V gene, the CDR1 and CDR2 loops are MNHNS and SASEGT. The TCR beta CDR3 regions were amplified from the RNA transcripts. The TCR CDR3 was subjected to a first round of RT-PCR using the HTBI primer set and the Qiagen OneStep RT-PCR kit. Libraries were constructed in a second round of multiplex PCR, after which size selection and purification were carried out. Paired-end sequencing of the libraries was performed with 100 bp reads on an Illumina HiSeq2000. For the original study's pipeline: Raw data were processed with SOAPnuke, discarding reads with adapters, uncalled bases, mean Phred below 15, or no exact constant-primer or identifier match. COPE v1.2.5 was used to merge high-quality paired reads, and clonotypes were defined as unique nucleotide sequences. MiTCR v1.1 was used to align the clonotypes against IMGT TRBV, TRBD and TRBJ reference segments. Only V-J combinations with frequency above 0.0001, covering 99% to 99.2% of repertoires, were analysed. A TCS score was defined as the ratio of F50 (clonal expansion) to E x V (chaos), with BLOSUM62-based TCRdist applied between CDR3 peptides within each V-J. Welch's t-statistics and random forest reduced fewer than 600 V-J features to 13, which were used in a naive Bayes classifier (R e1071). TCRdb reprocessed the public reads (quality trimming at Q25 with fastp, clone calling with MiXCR) and kept in-frame beta chains. Duplicate CDR3 protein sequences are folded into a single record with the most common DNA and genes. The V and J calls reflect TCRdb's pipeline rather than the authors' work. The sample table records about 280,000 distinct CDR3 sequences; 25% of these occur just once. Roughly 24% of the sample comes from the top ten.

The sample comes from a study of T cells in Graves' hyperthyroidism and ophthalmopathy (dated by TCRdb to about 2019). Broadly, across the study: Peripheral blood was collected at initial diagnosis, before any treatment. The 100 or so discovery patients were divided at random into training and test sets in a 7:3 ratio. In roughly six Graves' hyperthyroidism patients, the study also compared T-cell repertoires from thyroid tissue with T-cell repertoires from blood. Following sampling, methimazole starting at 30 mg daily was given to hyperthyroidism patients, and high-dose intravenous methylprednisolone was given to ophthalmopathy patients. To identify distinguishing TCR V-J signatures, a discovery cohort of some 99 patients was used, comprising 43 with Graves' ophthalmopathy and around 57 with stable Graves' hyperthyroidism. According to the paper, TCR Vbeta CDR3 sequencing was carried out on 135 peripheral blood samples, which came from 40 to 45 ophthalmopathy, 80 or so hyperthyroidism and around 17 progressor patients. Prospective prediction of ophthalmopathy was tested in an independent validation cohort of 18 to 20 hyperthyroidism patients and 17 patients who later progressed to ophthalmopathy.

Hyperthyroidism patients were newly diagnosed, had a disease duration of under 2 months, and were aged 18 to 65 years. Patients with uncontrolled infections, other autoimmune diseases, pregnancy or lactation were excluded. Clinical symptoms, serum thyroxine and TRAb, thyroid ultrasound, and orbital computed tomography formed the basis for the diagnoses. Blood from progressor patients was drawn when they were first diagnosed with hyperthyroidism, before any ophthalmopathy symptoms appeared. Ficoll-Paque density gradient centrifugation was used to isolate PBMCs from around 10 ml of fresh peripheral blood. Progressor patients were initially diagnosed with Graves' hyperthyroidism and developed ophthalmopathy during follow-up. Trizol reagent was used to extract total RNA, and RNA quality was then checked on an Agilent 2100 Bioanalyzer. General study outcomes and caveats: During validation, the model predicted progression to ophthalmopathy a median of approximately six months ahead of onset, with just under 71% sensitivity and 72% to 85% specificity. Ophthalmopathy was separated from stable hyperthyroidism by a 13 V-J signature model, with around 90% sensitivity and approximately 81% specificity obtained in cross-validation and 80%/75% obtained in testing. Sample size was not statistically predetermined, and investigators were not blinded to group allocation. Most expanded thyroid clonotypes (frequency above 0.001) were also detected in blood, a finding suggesting that blood repertoires may reflect thyroid immune responses.

This TCR was recovered from a man aged 40-55 years with Graves' hyperthyroidism that later progressed to Graves' ophthalmopathy. Recombination joined TRBV6-1 with TRBJ1-3; the D gene assignment is ambiguous. The sequenced sample consisted of blood. The DNA sequence reads TGTGCCAGCAGTCCCCGAGGATCCCCTGGTGAAGGAAACACCATATATTTT. It specifies CASSPRGSPGEGNTIYF.